A single sample is the source of the 14 T cell receptor beta chains below, sequenced in a study of blood T cell repertoires in COVID-19. Profiling relied on immunoSEQ multiplex PCR, and the TCRdb table lists in-frame clones only, not all of them. The repertoire holds 160,000 or so clones, with around nine tenths as singletons. Sequenced sample: PBMCs or T cells enriched from blood (not recorded which). The receptor source for this set is a woman in her forties or fifties who had recovered from COVID-19.

The CDR3 nucleotides read TGTGCCAGCAGCCAAGCTCAGGGATTCTACGAGCAGTACTTC. This translates into CASSQAQGFYEQYF. The V gene is TRBV3-1 (or the pseudogene TRBV3-2), the J gene TRBJ2-7; TRBD1 is a possible D gene (5 bases). V dropped 1 base and J dropped 3 bases, with 10 bases sitting between them. The germline V gene has CDR1 LGHDT and CDR2 YNNKEL (reference sequence). CDR3 length: 14 amino acids.

This chain links TRBV19 with TRBJ1-1, with TRBD1 matching 7 bases. Germline CDR1 and CDR2: LNHDA and SQIVND (reference sequence). The CDR3 has 12 residues. The trim removed 6 bases at V and 5 bases at J, leaving 3 bases unmatched. In DNA form, the CDR3 reads TGTGCCAGTAGGAGGGGGCGAACTGAAGCTTTCTTT. Translated, it gives CASRRGRTEAFF.

This clone was seen only once. This chain joins TRBV7-2 and TRBJ2-7; no clear D gene. Germline-derived CDR1 and CDR2 are SGHTA and FQGNSA. CDR3 length equals 15 residues. Trimming left V 5 bases short and J 2 bases short, with 16 bases between. In DNA form, the CDR3 reads TGTGCCAGCAGCCCCGACATCTGGGTGGCCTACGAGCAGTACTTC. This encodes CASSPDIWVAYEQYF.

This sequence joins TRBV6-5 and TRBJ1-5; a weak D match, TRBD1 (6 bases). This CDR3 region has 15 residues. Trimming left V 6 bases short and J 2 bases short, with 14 bases between. Germline V CDR1 and CDR2: MNHEY, SVGAGI. This CDR3 reads CASRAGVGGNQPQHF. The CDR3, as DNA: TGTGCCAGCAGGGCAGGGGTCGGGGGCAATCAGCCCCAGCATTTT.

This clone was counted a few times. The chain is built from TRBV5-1 and TRBJ2-7, with 7 bases matching TRBD1. Trimming removed 3 bases from V and 2 bases from J; junction bases left unmatched: 8. The CDR3 covers 15 residues. From germline, CDR1 is SGHRS and CDR2 YFSETQ. Here the CDR3 DNA reads TGCGCCAGCAGCTCCACGACAGGGCTTGCCTACGAGCAGTACTTC. This sequence encodes CASSSTTGLAYEQYF.

V usage is TRBV7-2 and J usage is TRBJ1-1, with 9 bases fitting TRBD1. This CDR3 has 15 residues. Germline V CDR1 and CDR2: SGHTA, FQGNSA. J gave up 2 bases and V 5 bases, and 6 bases lay outside the gene matches. The CDR3 coding sequence is TGTGCCAGCAGCCTCCGGACAGGGGCTAACACTGAAGCTTTCTTT. Protein sequence: CASSLRTGANTEAFF.

This clone was recorded only once. The V and J genes are TRBV5-1 and TRBJ2-6; D is uncertain. Germline CDR1 and CDR2: SGHRS and YFSETQ. The CDR3 loop spans 13 amino acids. The V gene lost 5 bases and the J gene lost 0 bases, with 3 bases spanning the gap. The CDR3 bases are TGCGCCAGCAGGAGCTCTGGGGCCAACGTCCTGACTTTC. Protein product: CASRSSGANVLTF.

The V call is TRBV7-2, the J call TRBJ2-3, with D uncertain. The CDR3 contains 11 residues. V dropped 2 bases and J dropped 7 bases, with 4 bases sitting between them. CDR1 is SGHTA, CDR2 FQGNSA, per germline. CDR3 nucleotides: TGTGCCAGCAGCTTACTAAATACGCAGTATTTT. The encoded protein is CASSLLNTQYF.

The chain recombines TRBV20-1 with TRBJ2-5; D perhaps matches TRBD1 (5 bases). The CDR3 covers 11 residues. The germline CDR1 and CDR2 sequences are DFQATT and SNEGSKA (reference sequence). DNA of the CDR3: TGCAGCCGCAGGGAAGGGGCGACCCAGTACTTC. Its protein product is CSRREGATQYF.

The chain uses TRBV30 and TRBJ1-1; 10 bases map to TRBD1. This CDR3 contains 15 residues. The germline V gene has CDR1 GTSNPN and CDR2 SVGIG (reference sequence). Losses at the gene ends were 5 bases for V and 5 bases for J; bases not matched to a gene: 11. DNA of the CDR3: TGTGCCTGGGACGGGGGACAGGGGTCGATTACTGAAGCTTTCTTT. Its protein is CAWDGGQGSITEAFF.

This clone has just one count. This chain connects TRBV13 to TRBJ2-7, with D unresolved. V was shortened by 2 bases and J by 0 bases, with 8 bases between the two germline ends. The CDR3 sequence is 14 residues long. Per the germline V gene, CDR1 is PRHDT and CDR2 is FYEKMQ (reference sequence). CDR3: CASSLPGSSYEQYF. The CDR3 region has the DNA TGTGCCAGCAGCTTACCCGGTAGCTCCTACGAGCAGTACTTC.

This chain joins TRBV19 and TRBJ1-4, with D perhaps TRBD1 (6 bases). Germline V gives CDR1 LNHDA, CDR2 SQIVND (reference sequence). The length of the CDR3 is 15 residues. V was shortened by 7 bases and J by 3 bases, with 15 bases between the two germline ends. The DNA for the CDR3 is TGTGCCAGTATGGAATCAGGGGCCCCTAATGAAAAACTGTTTTTT. Residues: CASMESGAPNEKLFF.

This clone appeared a single time. The chain joins TRBV4-2 to TRBJ2-5; the match to TRBD2 covers 8 bases. The CDR3 extends over 13 amino acids. With 4 bases clipped from V and 3 bases from J, the junction kept 1 base outside the gene matches. Per germline, CDR1 LGHNA and CDR2 YNFKEQ. The CDR3 is CASSPGLEETQYF. The DNA for the CDR3 is TGTGCCAGCAGCCCGGGACTAGAAGAGACCCAGTACTTC.

This chain uses TRBV20-1 with TRBJ1-5, with a tentative D call TRBD1 (6 bases). This CDR3 has 15 residues. Germline V lookup: CDR1 DFQATT, CDR2 SNEGSKA (reference sequence). V was cut by 3 bases and J by 5 bases, with 17 bases left in between. The CDR3 sequence: CSASQLGGADQPQHF. The CDR3 DNA reads TGCAGTGCTAGTCAACTGGGGGGGGCCGATCAGCCCCAGCATTTT.